Below, one TCR beta chain is given with its context. Its antigen is still unknown. This entry belongs to a study of long-term antiretroviral therapy in people with HIV. Study results and caveats: ART was followed by higher diversity that remained below transplant donor controls. Clonal expansions arising prior to ART prevailed in the repertoire at every time point.

Version v3.0 of the immunoSEQ assay ran at survey level. Samples were sequenced targeting roughly 35,000-50,000 T-cell genomes each. Sequencing was performed with immunoSEQ multiplex PCR; in TCRdb, only in-frame clones are kept and a portion is missing. The sample records some 22,000 clones, 70% to 80% being singletons. V shed 6 bases and J shed 3 bases, with 16 bases lying between them. Per germline, CDR1 MNHEY and CDR2 SMNVEV (reference sequence). This CDR3 has 15 amino acids. The chain couples TRBV27 to TRBJ2-3, with a tentative D call TRBD2 (6 bases). This TCR was recovered from a woman aged 40 to 50 with HIV. The sample in question was unsorted PBMCs, obtained 4.1 years after starting antiretroviral therapy. Here the CDR3 DNA reads TGTGCCAGCAGCCCGAGCGGGTGGGAGACAGATACGCAGTATTTT. Its protein product is CASSPSGWETDTQYF.